The clone carrying this T cell receptor beta chain was counted a single time. The record originates from a study of blood T cell repertoires in COVID-19. Across the whole study: COVID-19 samples from acute and convalescent phases originated in the United States, Italy and Spain. T cells, B-cell-depleted T cells, or PBMCs provided the cDNA or gDNA that served as material.

The authors' processing: Amplified reference gene primers provided the basis for estimating nucleated cell counts. The data were produced by immunoSEQ multiplex PCR, yet TCRdb's version contains in-frame clones alone and is incomplete. V and J calls and clone size are copied from that table; D and trimming were computed from the DNA. Of about 97,000 clones in the sample, just under 95% were seen once. Recruited during active infection, patients (from Seattle) were subsequently followed longitudinally. J gave up 5 bases and V 3 bases, and 4 bases lay outside the gene matches. CDR1 is LNHDA and CDR2 is SQIVND in the germline V gene (reference sequence). The CDR3 spans 13 residues.

The V gene is TRBV19, the J gene TRBJ2-7; TRBD1 agrees at 7 bases. Sequencing used peripheral blood. The receptor's source is a woman aged 50 to 60 with COVID-19, enrolled during active disease. The CDR3 loop reads CASSMTGSNEQYF. As DNA, the CDR3 is TGTGCCAGTAGTATGACAGGGTCCAACGAGCAGTACTTC.